Listed here are 18 T cell receptor beta chains from one sample, sequenced in a study of blood T cell repertoires in COVID-19. Repertoires were generated with immunoSEQ multiplex PCR, while TCRdb's copy carries only in-frame clones and drops some. The repertoire holds about 480,000 clones, approximately 89% seen once, with 0.75% to 0.9% in the top ten. The specimen was peripheral blood. These receptors originate from a young man with COVID-19, enrolled during active disease.

A single count supports this clone. The chain couples TRBV6-5 to TRBJ1-1; no definite D call. This CDR3 has 15 residues. In germline, CDR1 is MNHEY, CDR2 SVGAGI. V was cut by 0 bases and J by 1 base, with 9 bases left in between. The CDR3 DNA is TGTGCCAGCAGTTACTCGAACGGGGAGAACACTGAAGCTTTCTTT. Protein product: CASSYSNGENTEAFF.

The gene calls are TRBV6-5 and TRBJ2-7; D is uncertain. Trimming took off 0 bases at V and 1 base at J, with 4 bases between the two ends. This CDR3 is 13 amino acids long. The V gene's germline CDR1 is MNHEY and CDR2 SVGAGI. The CDR3: CASSYSLSYEQYF. The CDR3, as DNA: TGTGCCAGCAGTTACTCCCTTTCCTACGAGCAGTACTTC.

The V call is TRBV30, the J call TRBJ1-2; maybe TRBD1 (5 bases). Per germline, CDR1 GTSNPN and CDR2 SVGIG (reference sequence). This CDR3 comprises 17 residues. V lost 0 bases, J lost 4 bases, and 21 bases lay in between. The CDR3 sequence is CAWSVGVFLGRSYGYTF. CDR3 sequence (DNA): TGTGCCTGGAGTGTAGGGGTTTTTTTGGGGCGAAGCTATGGCTACACCTTC.

The chain uses TRBV18 and TRBJ2-7; no firm D call. Trimming cost V 1 base and J 4 bases, with 8 bases left between them. Germline V CDR1 and CDR2: KGHSH, LQKENI. CDR3 size: 13 residues. The CDR3 sequence: CASSPLSEYEQYF. The CDR3 DNA reads TGTGCCAGCTCACCACTTTCTGAGTACGAGCAGTACTTC. Variable domain in full (rest from reference TRBV18 and TRBJ2-7): NAGVMQNPRHLVRRRGQEARLRCSPMKGHSHVYWYRQLPEEGLKFMVYLQKENIIDESGMPKERFSAEFPKEGPSILRIQQVVRGDSAAYFCASSPLSEYEQYFGPGTRLTVT.

This sequence joins TRBV5-4 and TRBJ2-7, with 8 bases matching TRBD2. The germline CDR1 and CDR2 sequences are SGHNT and YYREEE (reference sequence). CDR3 size: 18 residues. V trimming: 0 bases; J trimming: 7 bases; junction bases outside the gene matches: 18. The CDR3 DNA is TGTGCCAGCAGCTTGGGGGGAAATAGCGGGATGTCTCTAGGAGAGCAGTACTTC. Its protein product is CASSLGGNSGMSLGEQYF.

This sequence joins TRBV6-5 and TRBJ2-6; weak D call: TRBD2 (6 bases). In germline, CDR1 is MNHEY, CDR2 SVGAGI. V was trimmed by 8 bases and J by 4 bases, leaving 15 bases between them. The CDR3 is 15 amino acids. CDR3 in amino acids: CASGDGGTGANVLTF. The CDR3 region has the DNA TGTGCCAGCGGGGATGGGGGGACCGGGGCCAACGTCCTGACTTTC.

This clone was counted a few times. This chain joins TRBV7-9 and TRBJ1-1; tentatively, D is TRBD1 (6 bases). CDR1 and CDR2 from the germline V gene are SEHNR and FQNEAQ (reference sequence). Between the trimmed V and J ends, which lost 5 bases and 11 bases, there was a span of 18 bases. This CDR3 is 13 amino acids long. CDR3 DNA sequence: TGTGCCAGCAGCCAAGGTAACAGGGCAAGGGCTTTCTTT. The encoded protein is CASSQGNRARAFF.

The V and J genes are TRBV2 and TRBJ2-1; 12 bases are a match to TRBD2. The germline V gene has CDR1 SNHLY and CDR2 FYNNEI. V was pared by 4 bases and J by 6 bases, with 1 base of the junction left unmatched. The CDR3 sequence is 14 residues long. CDR3 sequence reads: CASSGLAGVNEQFF. The CDR3, as DNA: TGTGCCAGCAGTGGACTAGCGGGAGTCAATGAGCAGTTCTTC.

The rearrangement uses TRBV2 and TRBJ2-7; no definite D call. Per the germline V gene, CDR1 is SNHLY and CDR2 is FYNNEI. Trimming stripped 2 bases from V and 3 bases from J, with 8 bases between. The CDR3 extends over 13 amino acids. The DNA for the CDR3 is TGTGCCAGCAGTGAATCCCACAGCTACGAGCAGTACTTC. It translates to CASSESHSYEQYF.

The J gene is TRBJ2-3, the V gene TRBV2, with 8 positions matching TRBD2. The CDR3 is made up of 12 amino acids. CDR1 and CDR2 (germline): SNHLY, FYNNEI. Trimming at V came to 4 bases and at J to 12 bases, leaving 6 bases not matched to a gene. CDR3 bases: TGTGCCAGCAGTGGAACTAGCGGCCTCCAGTATTTT. It is translated as CASSGTSGLQYF.

This CDR3 is CATSDLEGTQYF. The CDR3 nucleotides read TGTGCCACCAGTGACCTCGAGGGGACCCAGTACTTC. This chain joins TRBV24-1 and TRBJ2-5, with D perhaps TRBD2 (5 bases). Germline lookup yields CDR1 KGHDR and CDR2 SFDVKD. The CDR3 has 12 amino acids. Trimming removed 4 bases from V and 7 bases from J, with 9 bases in between.

The gene calls are TRBV19 and TRBJ1-2; unclear D gene. Per germline, CDR1 LNHDA and CDR2 SQIVND (reference sequence). The CDR3 spans 13 residues. V was shortened by 5 bases and J by 0 bases, with 7 bases between the two germline ends. DNA for the CDR3: TGTGCCAGTAGTCGTGCGACTAACTATGGCTACACCTTC. It is translated as CASSRATNYGYTF.

The chain carries TRBV12-5 and TRBJ1-1, with a tentative D call TRBD1 (6 bases). The CDR3 contains 14 residues. The V gene lost 7 bases and the J gene lost 3 bases, with 15 bases spanning the gap. From germline, CDR1 is LGHNT and CDR2 FRNRAP. The DNA of the CDR3 is TGTGCTAGTGCCGGGGGGGCCTTGGACACTGAAGCTTTCTTT. This gives the protein CASAGGALDTEAFF. The full variable domain, rest sourced from reference TRBV12-5 and TRBJ1-1, is DARVTQTPRHKVTEMGQEVTMRCQPILGHNTVFWYRQTMMQGLELLAYFRNRAPLDDSGMPKDRFSAEMPDATLATLKIQPSEPRDSAVYFCASAGGALDTEAFFGQGTRLTVV.

The chain combines TRBV14 with TRBJ1-1, with a tentative D call TRBD1 (5 bases). This CDR3 is built from 13 residues. The V end lost 0 bases, the J end lost 11 bases, and 13 bases lay between the germline ends. The germline gives CDR1 SGHDN, CDR2 FVKESK. CDR3 region: CASSQENRLSAFF. DNA for the CDR3: TGTGCCAGCAGCCAAGAAAACAGGCTATCGGCTTTCTTT.

The genes are TRBV20-1 and TRBJ2-4; unclear D gene. The ends were cut back, 3 bases at V and 1 base at J, with 13 bases in the middle. Per germline, CDR1 DFQATT and CDR2 SNEGSKA (reference sequence). The CDR3 length is 15 residues. CDR3 DNA: TGCAGTGCTAGTTCGACACAAAGCGCCAAAAACATTCAGTACTTC. Translating gives CSASSTQSAKNIQYF.

This chain links TRBV4-2 with TRBJ2-2; 14 nucleotides match TRBD2. Trimming at V came to 7 bases and at J to 8 bases, leaving 12 bases not matched to a gene. The CDR3 loop spans 17 amino acids. Germline assignment: CDR1 LGHNA and CDR2 YNFKEQ. Written as DNA, the CDR3 is TGTGCCAGCACACACAGTCCGGGACTAGCGGGAGCTGGGGAGCTGTTTTTT. Protein sequence: CASTHSPGLAGAGELFF.

The rearrangement joins TRBV2 to TRBJ1-5, with D tentatively TRBD1 (6 bases). Germline V gives CDR1 SNHLY, CDR2 FYNNEI. This CDR3 has 13 residues. Trimming removed 6 bases from V and 4 bases from J, with 10 bases in between. The CDR3 sequence: CASRQGSNQPQHF. The CDR3 bases are TGTGCCAGCAGACAGGGATCTAATCAGCCCCAGCATTTT.

The V call is TRBV5-6, the J call TRBJ2-7, with a weak D call TRBD2 (6 bases). The V end lost 2 bases, the J end lost 2 bases, and 11 bases lay between the germline ends. In germline, CDR1 is SGHDT, CDR2 YYEEEE. The CDR3 has 14 amino acids. The CDR3 DNA follows: TGTGCCAGCAGCTTTGCGGGATCAGCCTACGAGCAGTACTTC. As protein: CASSFAGSAYEQYF.